Listed here is a single T cell receptor (beta chain). This receptor's antigen is unknown. One base away there is no much larger clone; base qualities are not given. Non-adjacent lung tissue was collected from the same resection as far from the malignant lesion as possible, at a distance of at least 3 cm. The library relied on the immunoSEQ multiplex PCR assay. DNA was isolated using Qiagen DNeasy or QIAamp micro DNA kits, and TCRB was sequenced using the Adaptive Biotechnology human TCRB sequencing kit. TCRB libraries were sequenced on an Illumina MiSeq. The study's own analysis went as follows. The kit provider's software was used to analyze TCRB sequence data, and Fisher's exact test was used to test clonotype templates for tumor enrichment. In its TCRdb copy, this immuneACCESS table keeps in-frame sequences only and misses some clones. Where compared with another copy, unresolved V genes explain less than half of these, and the others have no known cause. D and trimming come from the DNA, and the V and J calls and clone size come from that table. This sample is represented by some 9,600 clones; around 66% of them were singletons. The ten top clones hold 15% to 19% of the sample.

The data are from a study of CD4 T cells in lung cancer (dated by TCRdb to between 2019 and 2020). Background on the whole study: The study screened blood T cells of NSCLC patients for responses to candidate mutation-encoded neoepitopes and isolated neoantigen-specific CD4+ T-cell clones and TCRs. A handful of patients undergoing curative-intent resections for stage I-III non-small cell lung cancer provided the tumor and non-adjacent lung tissue. Aged 60 to 69 when blood was donated, the resected patients, most of whom were former smokers, had either lung adenocarcinoma or squamous cell carcinoma. Before blood donation, treatments including platinum chemotherapy had been received by the patients, and nivolumab or pembrolizumab had been received by some of the patients. TCRB deep sequencing tracked the frequency of neoantigen-specific clonotypes in tumor resections, non-adjacent lung and cultured T-cell products. Points the paper makes about the study in general: Some responses derived from blood might reflect in vitro priming of naive T cells or cross-reactivity instead of memory responses to the cancer.

After removal of 4 bases from V and 6 bases from J, the junction retains 5 bases not matched to a gene. The germline V gene sets CDR1 to SGHRS and CDR2 to YFSETQ. The CDR3 holds 15 amino acids from the cysteine to the phenylalanine. Of all the DNA, just the CDR3 is kept, 45 bases in frame from base 1. The chain employs TRBV5-1 and TRBJ2-1, with 12 bases in between that match TRBD2. Sequenced: normal lung tissue taken away from the tumor. The TCR originated in a man in his fifties or sixties with non-small cell lung cancer. The CDR3 amino acid sequence is: CASSLTSGSFNEQFF. At the DNA level, the sequence is TGCGCCAGCAGCCTGACTAGCGGGAGTTTCAATGAGCAGTTCTTC.